The T cell receptor beta chain under discussion was sequenced for a study of blood T cells in healthy people across ages. Trimming removed 0 bases from V and 5 bases from J; junction bases left unmatched: 6. CDR3 length: 15 residues. Germline V lookup: CDR1 SGDLS, CDR2 YYNGEE. Through a sample-barcoded 5' primer and a J-beta primer mix, a second PCR was run for roughly 6 to 11 cycles. TCRdb processed the 5' RACE reads anew with MiXCR; each CDR3 protein has one entry. The sample comprises 750,000 to 1,000,000 distinct CDR3 sequences, about 29% of which are singletons, and roughly 10% rests with the top ten. To note about this clonotype: This sequence may be a read error, since a much larger clone differs from it by one base.

PBMCs, at least 6 million per sample, were isolated. These data were also filed under a second study, of T cells of mothers and their children. That report adds: Maternal samples each gave over 8.5 million TCR beta CDR3 reads, and child samples about 3 million each. Related mother-child pairs showed slightly higher but non-significant overlap than unrelated pairs. Researchers found no T cell clones that were persistent and microchimeric.

The receptor was derived from a woman in her thirties or forties in good health. V usage is TRBV9 and J usage is TRBJ2-3; 7 nucleotides align to TRBD2. The sequenced sample consisted of blood. The CDR3 spells CASSVGSGVRDTQYF. The CDR3 nucleotides read TGTGCCAGCAGCGTAGGCAGCGGGGTTAGAGATACGCAGTATTTT.